Below, 32 T cell receptor beta chains from the same sample are listed, as sequenced in a study of metastatic and nonmetastatic thyroid tumors. TCRdb ran MiXCR on the PCR reads. The sample lists some 31,000 clones; around 7% were seen once. Until they underwent thyroid surgery, no patient had received any treatment. The sequenced sample was blood. The receptors shown here come from a female donor with papillary thyroid cancer or a benign thyroid nodule (not recorded which). Some clones in this sample may be carry-over from other donors' samples.

This clone was counted at least ten times. The chain joins TRBV11-1 to TRBJ2-1, with 15 nucleotides matching TRBD2. The length of the CDR3 is 18 residues. Germline CDR1 is SGHAT and CDR2 is FQDESV (reference sequence). The V gene end was trimmed by 5 bases and the J gene end by 8 bases; junction bases not matched to a gene: 13. The CDR3 region is CASSQTGLAGGPVDEQFF. CDR3 nucleotides: TGTGCCAGCAGCCAGACGGGACTAGCGGGGGGCCCAGTAGATGAGCAGTTCTTC.

This clone was recorded many times. The chain employs TRBV11-3 and TRBJ2-3; TRBD2 is a possible D gene (5 bases). The ends were cut back, 0 bases at V and 1 base at J, with 11 bases in the middle. Germline V gene data show CDR1 as SGHNT and CDR2 as YENEEA. This CDR3 has 16 residues. The CDR3 bases are TGTGCCAGCAGCTTAGACAAGCGGAAGCGCACAGATACGCAGTATTTT. It translates to CASSLDKRKRTDTQYF.

This clone was seen ten or more times. This chain connects TRBV3-1 to TRBJ1-1; D is perhaps TRBD1 (5 bases). From germline, CDR1 is LGHDT and CDR2 YNNKEL (reference sequence). This CDR3 comprises 13 residues. Trimming removed 4 bases from V and 4 bases from J, with 10 bases in between. The CDR3 reads CASSPRQSTEAFF. The CDR3 DNA follows: TGTGCCAGCAGCCCAAGACAGTCCACTGAAGCTTTCTTT.

This clone was seen repeatedly, ten times or more. The V gene is TRBV20-1, the J gene TRBJ1-4; 11 bases are shared with TRBD1. Germline assignment: CDR1 DFQATT and CDR2 SNEGSKA (reference sequence). V trimming: 5 bases; J trimming: 9 bases; junction bases outside the gene matches: 14. CDR3 length equals 16 residues. This CDR3 reads CSAGYPGDRGRKKLFF. In nucleotides, the CDR3 is TGCAGTGCTGGGTACCCCGGGGACAGGGGGAGGAAAAAACTGTTTTTT.

This clone was counted at least ten times. One end of the junction does not line up with germline, which may come from a read error. This chain links TRBV7-7 with TRBJ2-7, with D possibly called TRBD1 or TRBD2 (5 bases each). Germline CDR1 SSHAT, CDR2 FNYEAQ (reference sequence). The CDR3 runs 15 residues. The CDR3: CASSLEVGDDYEQYF. The CDR3 bases are TGTGCTAGCAGCTTAGAGGTAGGGGACGACTACGAGCAGTACTTC. The full variable domain, its missing parts supplied by reference TRBV7-7 and TRBJ2-7, is GAGVSQSPRYKVTKRGQDVTLRCDPISSHATLYWYQQALGQGPEFLTYFNYEAQPDKSGLPSDRFSAERPEGSISTLTIQRTEQRDSAMYRCASSLEVGDDYEQYFGPGTRLTVT.

Ten or more counts support this clone. This rearrangement joins TRBV30 to TRBJ2-7, with D perhaps matching TRBD1 (5 bases). V lost 2 bases, J lost 6 bases, and 20 bases lay in between. Per germline, CDR1 GTSNPN and CDR2 SVGIG (reference sequence). This CDR3 has 15 residues. The CDR3: CAWSKGVAVRSEQYF. The CDR3, as DNA: TGTGCCTGGAGTAAAGGGGTGGCAGTTCGCTCCGAGCAGTACTTC.

This clone has more than one count but fewer than ten. With a much larger clone just one base away, this may be a read error. The rearrangement joins TRBV4-1 to TRBJ2-7; no clear D. Per germline, CDR1 MGHRA and CDR2 YSYEKL. Trimming shortened V by 6 bases and J by 2 bases, and 11 bases separated the two germline ends. The length of the CDR3 is 13 residues. The CDR3 sequence: CASRRHGTYEQYF. The CDR3 DNA is TGCGCCAGCAGACGACATGGCACCTACGAGCAGTACTTC.

This clone has a handful of counts. This clone may be a read error of a much larger clone one base away. The sample carries other DNA sequences with the same CDR3. The rearrangement links TRBV10-1 to TRBJ2-2, with TRBD2 matching over 8 bases. CDR3 size: 13 residues. The germline gives CDR1 WNHNN, CDR2 SYGVQD (reference sequence). CDR3 amino acids: CASSGRNTGELFF. Here the CDR3 DNA reads TGTGCCAGCAGCGGGAGAAACACCGGGGAGCTGTTTTTT.

This clone came up many times. The chain couples TRBV7-9 to TRBJ1-1; D uncertain. Trimming took off 5 bases at V and 0 bases at J, with 7 bases between the two ends. CDR3 size: 13 residues. From germline, CDR1 is SEHNR and CDR2 FQNEAQ (reference sequence). The CDR3 DNA sequence: TGTGCCAGCAGCCCACATGTGAACACTGAAGCTTTCTTT. It translates to CASSPHVNTEAFF.

This clone appeared many times. The chain joins TRBV7-2 to TRBJ2-5; 7 nucleotides agree with TRBD1. V lost 1 base and J lost 5; bases outside the gene matches: 4. The CDR3 has 14 residues. Germline CDR1 reads SGHTA; CDR2 reads FQGNSA. The CDR3 reads CASSLEGAVETQYF. DNA of the CDR3: TGTGCCAGCAGCTTAGAGGGGGCCGTGGAGACCCAGTACTTC.

This clone was picked up many times. Other nucleotide sequences in the sample specify the same CDR3. The genes are TRBV10-2 and TRBJ2-1; 11 nucleotides match TRBD2. Losses at the gene ends were 6 bases for V and 10 bases for J; bases not matched to a gene: 11. The CDR3 runs to 15 residues. The V gene's germline CDR1 is WSHSY and CDR2 SAAADI. DNA of the CDR3: TGCGCCAGCAGAACTAGCGGGGGTGCCGTTGGGGAGCAGTTCTTC. Encoded protein: CASRTSGGAVGEQFF.

The rearrangement joins TRBV9 to TRBJ2-2; D gene uncertain. V was shortened by 0 bases and J by 1 base, with 4 bases between the two germline ends. CDR1 is SGDLS and CDR2 is YYNGEE in the germline V gene. The length of the CDR3 is 14 residues. CDR3 residues: CASSVAGNTGELFF. CDR3 nucleotide sequence: TGTGCCAGCAGCGTAGCGGGGAACACCGGGGAGCTGTTTTTT. The full variable domain, its missing parts supplied by reference TRBV9 and TRBJ2-2, is DSGVTQTPKHLITATGQRVTLRCSPRSGDLSVYWYQQSLDQGLQFLIQYYNGEERAKGNILERFSAQQFPDLHSELNLSSLELGDSALYFCASSVAGNTGELFFGEGSRLTVL.

This clone came up many times. CDR3 sequence reads: CASSQVGDLYGYTF. Written as DNA, the CDR3 is TGTGCCAGCAGCCAAGTTGGGGATCTCTATGGCTACACCTTC. V is TRBV4-2 and J is TRBJ1-2; the D is unclear. V was cut by 1 base and J by 4 bases, with 10 bases left in between. Looked up from germline, CDR1 is LGHNA and CDR2 is YNFKEQ. There are 14 residues in the CDR3.

This clone was seen repeatedly, ten times or more. The chain uses TRBV7-2 and TRBJ2-4; tentatively, D is TRBD2 (6 bases). The CDR3 consists of 14 residues. Germline-derived CDR1 and CDR2 are SGHTA and FQGNSA. V lost 4 bases, J lost 8 bases, and 15 bases lay in between. As DNA, the CDR3 is TGTGCCAGCAGCTCCTTCTCCGGGAGAGACATTCAGTACTTC. This translates into CASSSFSGRDIQYF.

At least ten counts were recorded for this clone. This chain connects TRBV4-1 to TRBJ2-3; 9 bases are a match to TRBD2. CDR3 length equals 14 residues. Germline V gives CDR1 MGHRA, CDR2 YSYEKL. Trimming at V came to 4 bases and at J to 5 bases, leaving 4 bases not matched to a gene. The CDR3 protein is CASSPGLAGDTQYF. The CDR3 bases are TGCGCCAGCAGCCCGGGACTAGCAGGAGATACGCAGTATTTT.

This clone has ten or more counts. The V call is TRBV2, the J call TRBJ1-4; a possible D gene is TRBD1 (6 bases). This CDR3 has 16 amino acids. Trimming took off 0 bases at V and 7 bases at J, with 15 bases between the two ends. CDR1 and CDR2 from the germline V gene are SNHLY and FYNNEI. The chain's CDR3 is CASSEAVWGLSEKLFF. The CDR3 nucleotides are TGTGCCAGCAGTGAAGCGGTCTGGGGGCTTAGTGAAAAACTGTTTTTT.

This clone showed up many times. The chain links TRBV6-1 to TRBJ2-7; 8 nucleotides line up with TRBD2. Germline assignment: CDR1 MNHNS and CDR2 SASEGT. CDR3 length: 14 residues. After removal of 6 bases from V and 6 bases from J, the junction contained 10 bases not matched to a gene. The CDR3 is CASRTGTRLGEQYF. DNA of the CDR3: TGTGCCAGCAGGACCGGGACTAGGCTGGGCGAGCAGTACTTC.

Notes on this clone: This may come from a read error, since a much larger clone is one base off. Additional DNA sequences in this sample encode the identical CDR3. The chain carries TRBV20-1 and TRBJ2-7; a possible D gene is TRBD1 (5 bases). The length of the CDR3 is 14 residues. CDR1 and CDR2 from the germline V gene are DFQATT and SNEGSKA (reference sequence). Deletions cut 6 bases from V and 6 bases from J, with 21 bases between. CDR3 in DNA: TGCAGTGCCATTCGCCGAGACAGTAGACGCGAGCAGTACTTC. This translates into CSAIRRDSRREQYF.

Many counts were recorded for this clone. The chain employs TRBV28 and TRBJ2-7; D uncertain. Trimming left V 3 bases short and J 2 bases short, with 8 bases between. The CDR3 consists of 13 residues. Germline V gives CDR1 MDHEN, CDR2 SYDVKM. The CDR3 is CASSFVSAYEQYF. CDR3 DNA: TGTGCCAGCAGTTTCGTCAGCGCCTACGAGCAGTACTTC.

This clone was recorded at least ten times. The chain couples TRBV6-1 to TRBJ1-6, with D maybe TRBD1 (5 bases). This CDR3 region has 16 residues. Trimming cost V 6 bases and J 7 bases, with 19 bases left between them. Germline V CDR1 and CDR2: MNHNS, SASEGT. CDR3 amino acids: CASSATGTVNNSPLHF. CDR3 bases: TGTGCCAGCAGCGCCACCGGGACGGTGAACAATTCACCCCTCCACTTT.

This clone occurred a few times. Other nucleotide sequences from this sample produce the same CDR3. The rearrangement links TRBV20-1 to TRBJ2-5; 13 bases fit TRBD2. The germline V gene encodes CDR1 DFQATT and CDR2 SNEGSKA (reference sequence). The length of the CDR3 is 16 residues. Trimming cost V 1 base and J 0 bases; bases outside gene matches: 2. In DNA, the CDR3 is TGCAGTGCTAGAGGCGGGACTAGCGGGAACCAAGAGACCCAGTACTTC. Its translation is CSARGGTSGNQETQYF.

As concerns this clone: The germline gene is not matched at one end of the junction; a read error may be the cause. This chain uses TRBV16 with TRBJ2-6; D is perhaps TRBD1 (6 bases). This CDR3 has 21 residues. In germline, CDR1 is KGHSY, CDR2 FQNENV. The CDR3 sequence is CASIQRSGYRVLLSGANVLTF. The CDR3 DNA reads as TGTGCCAGCATCCAACGGTCTGGGTACAGGGTCTTACTCTCTGGGGCCAACGTCCTGACTTTC.

This clone was detected many times. The CDR3 DNA reads as TGTGCCAGTATCTCAACAGGGAATAGCAATCAGCCCCAGCATTTT. Translated: CASISTGNSNQPQHF. The V and J genes are TRBV19 and TRBJ1-5; D is perhaps TRBD1 (6 bases). Germline values: CDR1 LNHDA, CDR2 SQIVND (reference sequence). CDR3 size: 15 residues. V was trimmed by 7 bases and J by 0 bases, leaving 13 bases between them. The variable domain in full, with the rest retrieved from reference TRBV19 and TRBJ1-5, is DGGITQSPKYLFRKEGQNVTLSCEQNLNHDAMYWYRQDPGQGLRLIYYSQIVNDFQKGDIAEGYSVSREKKESFPLTVTSAQKNPTAFYLCASISTGNSNQPQHFGDGTRLSIL.

Remarks on this clone: This clone may be a read error of a much larger clone one base away. The rearrangement joins TRBV9 to TRBJ2-1, with unresolved D. Germline V gives CDR1 SGDLS, CDR2 YYNGEE. V was cut by 3 bases and J by 6 bases, with 16 bases left in between. The CDR3 has 15 amino acids. The CDR3 DNA sequence: TGTGCCAGCAGCGACGGGTCGCTCCTATTCAATGAGCAGTTCTTC. It encodes CASSDGSLLFNEQFF.

This clone appeared many times. CDR3 in amino acids: CASSPTGFSNQPQHF. In DNA form, the CDR3 reads TGTGCCAGCAGTCCTACAGGGTTTAGCAATCAGCCCCAGCATTTT. The gene calls are TRBV6-2 or TRBV6-3 and TRBJ1-5; maybe TRBD1 (6 bases). The V and J ends lost 5 bases and 0 bases respectively, with 11 bases between them. Germline V lookup: CDR1 MNHEY, CDR2 SVGEGT. The CDR3 has 15 residues.

This clone was detected ten times or more. This chain connects TRBV19 to TRBJ1-1; tentatively, D is TRBD1 (6 bases). The ends were cut back, 11 bases at V and 1 base at J, with 14 bases in the middle. Per the germline V gene, CDR1 is LNHDA and CDR2 is SQIVND (reference sequence). This CDR3 is 13 amino acids long. The DNA for the CDR3 is TGTGCCGCTCGAGACAGGCCGAACACTGAAGCTTTCTTT. Amino acids: CAARDRPNTEAFF.

This clone was detected many times. The chain carries TRBV5-1 and TRBJ1-6; D unclear. The germline gives CDR1 SGHRS, CDR2 YFSETQ. The CDR3 runs to 12 residues. Trimming cost V 3 bases and J 12 bases, with 10 bases left between them. CDR3 nucleotide sequence: TGCGCCAGCAGCTCTGACTCCAAACCCCTCCACTTT. Translated, it gives CASSSDSKPLHF.

The sample holds many counts of this clone. The genes are TRBV10-2 and TRBJ2-3; TRBD2 aligns across 10 bases. V shed 3 bases, J shed 2 bases, and the junction held 8 bases outside the gene matches. Germline V gene data show CDR1 as WSHSY and CDR2 as SAAADI. The CDR3 runs 17 residues. CDR3 DNA sequence: TGCGCCAGCAGTGAAGTTGCACTAGCGGGGATCACAGATACGCAGTATTTT. Its translation: CASSEVALAGITDTQYF.

This clone was recorded many times. The V gene is TRBV10-1, the J gene TRBJ2-3; D not certain. Germline CDR1 and CDR2: WNHNN and SYGVQD (reference sequence). The CDR3 totals 16 residues. Trimming stripped 0 bases from V and 1 base from J, with 11 bases between. DNA of the CDR3: TGCGCCAGCAGTGAGTCAACTTGGTTTGGCACAGATACGCAGTATTTT. It translates to CASSESTWFGTDTQYF.

This clone was recorded at least ten times. This chain uses TRBV28 with TRBJ2-1, with 9 bases that match TRBD2. Germline values: CDR1 MDHEN, CDR2 SYDVKM. This CDR3 region has 13 residues. V lost 5 bases, J lost 14 bases, and 10 bases stayed unmatched. In DNA form, the CDR3 reads TGTGCCAGCAGTCTAGCGGGAACCTCGGAAAAGTTCTTC. Translated: CASSLAGTSEKFF.

This clone was observed at least ten times. V usage is TRBV9 and J usage is TRBJ2-5; D is possibly TRBD2 (5 bases). CDR3 size: 15 residues. Deletions cut 6 bases from V and 5 bases from J, with 20 bases between. The germline CDR1 and CDR2 sequences are SGDLS and YYNGEE. The CDR3 coding sequence is TGTGCCAGCACCCCCCTTCCCGGGGATTCGGAGACCCAGTACTTC. It encodes CASTPLPGDSETQYF.

This clone was recorded at least ten times. The rearrangement joins TRBV28 to TRBJ2-7, with no clear D. Between the trimmed V and J ends, which lost 5 bases and 8 bases, there was a span of 13 bases. Germline CDR1 reads MDHEN; CDR2 reads SYDVKM. There are 12 residues in the CDR3. CDR3 protein: CASSPRSLQQYF. The CDR3 DNA reads TGTGCCAGCAGTCCACGGTCGCTGCAGCAGTACTTC.